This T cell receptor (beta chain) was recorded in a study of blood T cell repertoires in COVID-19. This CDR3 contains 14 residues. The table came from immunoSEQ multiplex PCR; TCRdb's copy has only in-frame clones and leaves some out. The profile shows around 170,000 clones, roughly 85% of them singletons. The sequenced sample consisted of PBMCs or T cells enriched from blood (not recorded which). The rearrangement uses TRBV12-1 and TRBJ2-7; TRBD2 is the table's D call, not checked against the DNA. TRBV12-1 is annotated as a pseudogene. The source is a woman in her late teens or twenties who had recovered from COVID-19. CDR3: CASSFICGSYEQYF. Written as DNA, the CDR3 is TGTGCCAGCAGCTTTATTTGCGGGAGCTACGAGCAGTACTTC.